The 14 T cell receptor beta chains given below trace back to one sample, sequenced in a study of response to subunit inactivated influenza vaccine. Each CDR3 protein is one row after TCRdb ran MiXCR on the RT-PCR reads. This table holds 530,000 or so distinct CDR3 sequences, 25% found once. The source was CD4+ T cells sorted from PBMCs, collected roughly 5 days after vaccination. The receptors were sampled from a man aged 45-65 years who received an inactivated influenza vaccine.

This chain connects TRBV11-2 to TRBJ1-2, with a tentative D call TRBD1 (5 bases). The CDR3 is 15 residues long. Germline V gene sequence: CDR1 SGHAT, CDR2 FQNNGV. V lost 5 bases and J 8 bases, leaving 21 bases between the germline ends. The CDR3: CASSPRQLRGWGYTF. CDR3 coding DNA: TGTGCCAGCAGCCCCCGACAGCTCCGGGGGTGGGGCTACACCTTC. The whole variable domain, filled in from reference TRBV11-2 and TRBJ1-2, reads EAGVAQSPRYKIIEKRQSVAFWCNPISGHATLYWYQQILGQGPKLLIQFQNNGVVDDSQLPKDRFSAERLKGVDSTLKIQPAKLEDSAVYLCASSPRQLRGWGYTFGSGTRLTVV.

By its share, this clonotype is medium-sized. The chain joins TRBV7-2 to TRBJ2-5, with 9 bases matching TRBD1. Germline V gene sequence: CDR1 SGHTA, CDR2 FQGNSA. V lost 1 base to trimming and J lost 4 bases; unmatched junction nucleotides: 7. The CDR3 is 16 residues long. The CDR3 nucleotides are TGTGCCAGCAGCTTAGGTGGACAGGGGACCCCAGAGACCCAGTACTTC. Encoded protein: CASSLGGQGTPETQYF.

DNA of the CDR3: TGTGCCACCAGTATCGGGAGTCGTTCCGGGGAGCTGTTTTTT. Protein: CATSIGSRSGELFF. The chain joins TRBV24-1 to TRBJ2-2, with a possible D match to TRBD2 (6 bases). Trimming took 6 bases from V and 6 from J, leaving 13 bases between them. The CDR3 runs 14 residues. Germline CDR1 KGHDR, CDR2 SFDVKD.

The chain couples TRBV29-1 to TRBJ2-2; D not certain. CDR3 length: 13 residues. The germline V and J ends were trimmed by 4 bases and 1 base, with 7 bases remaining between them. Germline V lookup: CDR1 SQVTM, CDR2 ANQGSEA. The CDR3 DNA is TGCAGCGTTGGTCAGCTGAACACCGGGGAGCTGTTTTTT. This translates into CSVGQLNTGELFF.

The chain combines TRBV20-1 with TRBJ2-7; maybe TRBD2 (7 bases). There are 14 residues in the CDR3. V was shortened by 3 bases and J by 2 bases, with 14 bases between the two germline ends. Germline V lookup: CDR1 DFQATT, CDR2 SNEGSKA (reference sequence). This chain's CDR3 is CSARRGGRTYEQYF. The CDR3 nucleotides are TGCAGTGCTAGGAGGGGGGGTAGGACCTACGAGCAGTACTTC.

This clonotype was counted only a few times. The chain employs TRBV12-3 or TRBV12-4 and TRBJ1-1; TRBD1 matches at 10 bases. The CDR3 loop spans 14 amino acids. V was clipped by 3 bases and J by 3 bases; unmatched bases: 1. The CDR3 DNA follows: TGTGCCAGCAGTTTTGGGACAGGGGACACTGAAGCTTTCTTT. Encoded protein: CASSFGTGDTEAFF.

This sequence joins TRBV7-2 and TRBJ1-5, with 10 bases lining up with TRBD1. The CDR3 is made up of 15 amino acids. The ends lost 5 bases at V and 7 bases at J; junction bases unmatched: 8. CDR1 SGHTA and CDR2 FQGNSA come from the germline V gene. The CDR3 DNA reads as TGTGCCAGCAGCGCCCGACAGGGGGCAAGCCAGCCCCAGCATTTT. Protein: CASSARQGASQPQHF.

This clonotype was seen a few times. J is TRBJ1-1 and V is TRBV10-1; tentative D call: TRBD1 (6 bases). This CDR3 has 13 residues. The germline CDR1 and CDR2 sequences are WNHNN and SYGVQD (reference sequence). Trimming pared 6 bases from V and 4 bases from J, leaving 12 bases between. CDR3 sequence (DNA): TGCGCCAGCAGGGAGGGGGGGGCCACTGAAGCTTTCTTT. It yields the protein CASREGGATEAFF.

There are a few counts of this clonotype. V is TRBV24-1 and J is TRBJ2-3, with 12 bases fitting TRBD2. The CDR3 is 17 amino acids. Germline CDR1 reads KGHDR; CDR2 reads SFDVKD. Trimming took 3 bases from V and 0 from J; bases not matched to a gene: 3. Written as DNA, the CDR3 is TGTGCCACCAGTGATGCCGGGACTAGCGGGAGCACAGATACGCAGTATTTT. Its protein is CATSDAGTSGSTDTQYF.

The V gene is TRBV3-1, the J gene TRBJ2-5, with D perhaps TRBD1 or TRBD2 (5 bases each). The CDR3 consists of 16 residues. The germline CDR1 and CDR2 sequences are LGHDT and YNNKEL (reference sequence). The V end lost 3 bases, the J end lost 2 bases, and 16 bases lay between the germline ends. The DNA of the CDR3 is TGTGCCAGCAGCCATTCTCAACGAGGGGTACAAGAGACCCAGTACTTC. Translating gives CASSHSQRGVQETQYF.

With respect to this clonotype: The conserved closing phenylalanine or tryptophan is absent in this CDR3, likely reflecting a read error. J is TRBJ2-5 and V is TRBV29-1; unclear D gene. The V and J ends lost 7 bases and 3 bases respectively, with 12 bases between them. Per germline, CDR1 SQVTM and CDR2 ANQGSEA. The CDR3 runs 12 residues. In DNA form, the CDR3 reads TGCAGCGCCGACAACCGAAAAGAGACCCAGTACCTC. Its translation: CSADNRKETQYL.

The J gene is TRBJ2-7, the V gene TRBV6-2 or TRBV6-3; D could derive from TRBD1 or TRBD2 (6 bases each). The CDR3 covers 14 residues. Germline-derived CDR1 and CDR2 are MNHEY and SVGEGT. Trimming took 2 bases from V and 3 from J, leaving 11 bases between them. In DNA, the CDR3 is TGTGCCAGCAGTTACGGGGGGCTTGGCTACGAGCAGTACTTC. Its protein product is CASSYGGLGYEQYF.

This rearrangement joins TRBV12-3 or TRBV12-4 to TRBJ1-2; D remains ambiguous. Trimming took 1 base from V and 5 from J, leaving 8 bases between them. The CDR3 has 13 residues. For the CDR3, the DNA is TGTGCCAGCAGTTTAGGACTTATATATGGCTACACCTTC. Its translation: CASSLGLIYGYTF.

V usage is TRBV12-3 or TRBV12-4 and J usage is TRBJ2-1; D tentatively fits TRBD1 or TRBD2 (5 bases each). The CDR3 spans 16 residues. Trimming pared 2 bases from V and 8 bases from J, leaving 19 bases between. CDR3 DNA sequence: TGTGCCAGCAGTTTAAAGCGGCCGACCTTGGGGCATGAGCAGTTCTTC. Residues: CASSLKRPTLGHEQFF.